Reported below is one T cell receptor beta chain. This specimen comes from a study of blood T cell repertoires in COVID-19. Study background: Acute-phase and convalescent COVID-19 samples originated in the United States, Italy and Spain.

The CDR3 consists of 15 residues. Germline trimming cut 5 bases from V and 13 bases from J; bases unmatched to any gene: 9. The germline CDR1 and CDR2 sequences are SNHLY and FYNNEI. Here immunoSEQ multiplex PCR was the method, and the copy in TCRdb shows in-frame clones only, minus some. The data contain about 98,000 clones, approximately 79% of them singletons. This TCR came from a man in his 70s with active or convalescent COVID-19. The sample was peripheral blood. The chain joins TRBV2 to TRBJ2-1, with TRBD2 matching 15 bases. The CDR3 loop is CASSRTSGGGYKQFF. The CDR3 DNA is TGTGCCAGCAGTCGGACTAGCGGGGGGGGATACAAACAGTTCTTC.